This T cell receptor beta chain was obtained from a study of blood T cell repertoires in COVID-19. Study as a whole: Samples taken during acute and convalescent COVID-19 were collected in the United States, Italy and Spain.

Here immunoSEQ multiplex PCR was the method, and the copy in TCRdb shows in-frame clones only, minus some. The sample shows 75,000 to 90,000 clones, about 93% of them seen only once. CDR3 size: 14 residues. Germline loops: CDR1 MNHEY, CDR2 SVGAGI. V gave up 10 bases and J gave up 2 bases; unmatched junction bases: 10. Sequenced: peripheral blood. The chain carries TRBV6-5 and TRBJ2-7, with 8 bases aligning to TRBD2. This receptor was obtained from a human donor in a cohort sampled during active COVID-19. DNA for the CDR3: TGTGCCACGTCGATTCTAGCGGGCCCCTACGAGCAGTACTTC. It is translated as CATSILAGPYEQYF.